This TCR beta chain was profiled in a study of CD8+ T cells in alopecia areata (dated by TCRdb to 2016 to 2019). For the study in its entirety: The treated patients took part in an open-label pilot trial in which moderate-to-severe alopecia areata was treated with oral tofacitinib at 5 to 10 mg twice daily. In humans, TCRbeta sequencing was performed on scalp tissue and on sorted CD4+ and CD8+ peripheral blood T cells from healthy controls and from patients with patchy or totalis/universalis alopecia areata. TCRbeta CDR3 regions were amplified by immunoSEQ multiplex PCR with 35 Vbeta forward and 13 Jbeta reverse primers. Tofacitinib was given for 6 to 18 months, followed by 6 months of follow-up off drug to assess delayed response and recurrence. Clonality in the scalp was compared among normal scalp (n=4), patchy alopecia areata scalp (n=8), and alopecia totalis/universalis scalp (n=8). Biopsies were taken from tofacitinib-treated patients at baseline and again at 4 and 24 weeks into treatment, and several of those patients also had a later scalp biopsy. RNA was extracted with the PAXgene miRNA kit for fixed scalp, the miRNeasy kit for PBMCs, and the RNeasy kit for mouse skin. The study used high-throughput TCRbeta sequencing to examine T cell clonal expansion in alopecia areata, in both the C3H/HeJ mouse model and human patients. Overall study outcomes, separate from this receptor: Lesional scalp, especially in alopecia totalis/universalis, showed higher clonality and more expanded CD8+ clones than normal scalp, suggesting antigenic drive. TCR sequences shared between patients were less clear than in mice, possibly partly because of HLA diversity in the patient population. Scalp TCR repertoire analysis is complicated because resident alphabeta T cells in normal human skin are also sequenced, whereas mouse skin is dominated by gammadelta T cells.

The germline V gene supplies CDR1 MGHDK and CDR2 SYGVNS. Reading from cysteine to phenylalanine, the CDR3 counts 13 amino acids. The entry retains the CDR3 DNA only, 39 bases that are in frame from base 1. V sheds 0 bases and J sheds 6 bases, leaving 8 bases between their ends. The library was produced with the immunoSEQ multiplex PCR assay. To provide template for TCR sequencing, every sample had RNA extracted and reverse transcribed into cDNA. First-strand cDNA was synthesized with SuperScript III using a 2:1 mix of oligo-dT and random hexamers. Amplification bias was assessed with a synthetic immune receptor repertoire, and residual bias was removed computationally. Under the source paper's analysis protocol: After raw reads were preprocessed to remove errors, the CDR3 was defined following IMGT conventions as running from the conserved cysteine to phenylalanine. To get clonality, Shannon entropy was normalized by log2 of the number of productive unique TCRs and the result was subtracted from 1. Scalp TCRbeta sequences were cross-referenced with sorted blood CD4 and CD8 repertoires so that the CD4 or CD8 identity of scalp clones could be inferred. TCRdb stores this immuneACCESS table with in-frame sequences only. Part of the clones is absent; in the studies checked, under half of the shortfall reflects unresolved V genes, and no reason is known for the rest. V, J and clone size are those of that table, while D and trimming were read from the DNA. Counted in this sample were around 200,000 clones; 63% of them appeared once. Clones ranked in the top ten supply roughly 1.7% of the sample.

This specimen's time point label, interpreted: baseline before oral tofacitinib. From alopecia areata patients, peripheral blood was collected along with lesional scalp punch biopsies. PBMCs were isolated by density centrifugation and stained for CD3, CD4 and CD8, after which CD4+ and CD8+ T cells were sorted on a FACSAria. In the case of this clone: This receptor's antigen is unknown. Base quality data are lacking; no much larger clone is found one base away.

The TCR comes from a human donor with alopecia areata. Sequenced material: CD4+ T cells sorted from blood, taken at week 0. The chain is made from TRBV25-1 and TRBJ1-2; the D gene remains uncertain. The CDR3 reads as follows: CASSEYSPDGYTF. The nucleotide sequence is given as TGTGCCAGCAGTGAATATTCGCCGGATGGCTACACCTTC.